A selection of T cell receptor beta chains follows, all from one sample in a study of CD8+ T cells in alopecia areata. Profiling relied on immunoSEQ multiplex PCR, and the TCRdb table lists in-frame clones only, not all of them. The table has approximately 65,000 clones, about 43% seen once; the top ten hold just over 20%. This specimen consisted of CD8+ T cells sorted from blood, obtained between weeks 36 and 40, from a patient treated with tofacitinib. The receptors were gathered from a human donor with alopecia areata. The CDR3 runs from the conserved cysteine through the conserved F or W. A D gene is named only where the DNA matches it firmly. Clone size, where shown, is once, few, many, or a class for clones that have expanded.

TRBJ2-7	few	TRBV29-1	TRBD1	CSVIGQDYEQYF	TGCAGCGTTATCGGACAGGATTACGAGCAGTACTTC
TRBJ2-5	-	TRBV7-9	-	CASTTAAVRETQYF	TGTGCCAGCACCACGGCGGCAGTGAGAGAGACCCAGTACTTC
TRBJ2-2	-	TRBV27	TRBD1	CASRGTGNTGELFF	TGTGCCAGCAGGGGGACAGGGAACACCGGGGAGCTGTTTTTT
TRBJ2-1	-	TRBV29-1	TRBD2	CSVGGGGEQFF	TGCAGCGTTGGGGGGGGAGGTGAGCAGTTCTTC
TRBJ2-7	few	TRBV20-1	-	CSASEQYEQYF	TGCAGTGCTAGTGAGCAATACGAGCAGTACTTC
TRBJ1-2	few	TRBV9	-	CASSTPGGGYTF	TGTGCCAGCTCAACCCCCGGCGGGGGCTACACCTTC
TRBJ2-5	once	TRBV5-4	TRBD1	CASSLSRTGGYETQYF	TGTGCCAGCAGCCTCAGCCGGACAGGGGGCTATGAGACCCAGTACTTC
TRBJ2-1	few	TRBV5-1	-	CASSILAGGYNEQFF	TGCGCCAGCAGCATACTAGCCGGAGGCTACAATGAGCAGTTCTTC
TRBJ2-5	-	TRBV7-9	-	CASSLPGHLYQETQYF	TGTGCCAGCAGCTTACCGGGACACTTGTACCAAGAGACCCAGTACTTC
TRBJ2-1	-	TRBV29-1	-	CSAVGPEQFF	TGCAGCGCCGTGGGACCAGAGCAGTTCTTC
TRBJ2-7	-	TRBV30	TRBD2	CAWGEGNSYEQYF	TGTGCCTGGGGGGAGGGCAATTCCTACGAGCAGTACTTC
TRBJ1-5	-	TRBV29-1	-	CSVGDNNSNQPQHF	TGCAGCGTTGGGGACAATAATAGCAATCAGCCCCAGCATTTT
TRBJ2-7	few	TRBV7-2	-	CASRRQEEAGYEQYF	TGTGCCAGCAGACGGCAAGAAGAAGCGGGTTACGAGCAGTACTTC
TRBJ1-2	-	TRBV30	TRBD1	CAWSAGTGFGYTF	TGTGCCTGGAGTGCCGGGACAGGGTTTGGCTACACCTTC
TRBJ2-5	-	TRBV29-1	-	CSIHLQETQYF	TGCAGCATCCATCTTCAAGAGACCCAGTACTTC
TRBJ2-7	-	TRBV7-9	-	CASSFSKGEQYF	TGTGCCAGCAGCTTCTCTAAGGGAGAGCAGTACTTC
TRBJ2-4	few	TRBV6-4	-	CASSGGPGSNIQYF	TGTGCCAGCAGTGGAGGACCAGGGTCGAACATTCAGTACTTC
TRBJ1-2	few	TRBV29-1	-	CSVESRGYTF	TGCAGCGTTGAGTCTCGAGGCTACACCTTC
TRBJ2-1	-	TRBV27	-	CASSYLNNEQFF	TGTGCCAGCAGTTACCTGAACAATGAGCAGTTCTTC
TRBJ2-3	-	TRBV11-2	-	CASSLVGGTDTQYF	TGTGCCAGCAGCTTAGTAGGGGGCACAGATACGCAGTATTTT
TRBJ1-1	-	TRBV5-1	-	CASSSKPGPGNTEAFF	TGCGCCAGCAGCAGTAAGCCGGGCCCCGGGAACACTGAAGCTTTCTTT
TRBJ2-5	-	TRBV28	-	CASSGAKPETQYF	TGTGCCAGCAGTGGGGCCAAGCCAGAGACCCAGTACTTC
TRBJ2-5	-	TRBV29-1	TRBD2	CSVTGLAGGGSGETQYF	TGCAGCGTTACCGGACTAGCGGGAGGTGGCTCTGGGGAGACCCAGTACTTC
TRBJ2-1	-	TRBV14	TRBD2	CASSLHTPTSGHSYNEQFF	TGTGCCAGCAGCCTACATACCCCGACTAGCGGCCACTCCTACAATGAGCAGTTCTTC
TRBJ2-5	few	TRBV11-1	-	CASSNPRAGSPQQETQYF	TGTGCCAGCAGCAATCCGAGAGCAGGGTCCCCCCAGCAAGAGACCCAGTACTTC
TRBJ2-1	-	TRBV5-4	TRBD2	CASSPEAGDRNEQFF	TGTGCCAGCAGCCCCGAAGCGGGAGACAGAAATGAGCAGTTCTTC
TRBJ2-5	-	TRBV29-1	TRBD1	CSVGRTGGETQYF	TGCAGCGTTGGGAGAACAGGGGGTGAGACCCAGTACTTC
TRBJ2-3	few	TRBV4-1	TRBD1	CASSPGTGAGRGPQYF	TGCGCCAGCAGCCCGGGGACAGGGGCCGGGAGGGGGCCGCAGTATTTT
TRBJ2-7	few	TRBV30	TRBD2	CAWSFSGGPGEQYF	TGTGCCTGGAGTTTTTCGGGAGGGCCGGGCGAGCAGTACTTC
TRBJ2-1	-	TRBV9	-	CASSVSGVSYNEQFF	TGTGCCAGCAGCGTATCCGGGGTCTCCTACAATGAGCAGTTCTTC
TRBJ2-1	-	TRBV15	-	CATSGGDGNNEQFF	TGTGCCACCTCTGGAGGAGACGGGAACAATGAGCAGTTCTTC
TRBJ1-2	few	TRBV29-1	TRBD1	CSVTGTGHDYGYTF	TGCAGCGTGACCGGGACAGGACACGACTATGGCTACACCTTC
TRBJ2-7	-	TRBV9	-	CASSVAGQYEQYF	TGTGCCAGCAGCGTAGCGGGGCAATACGAGCAGTACTTC
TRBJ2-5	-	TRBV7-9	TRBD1	CASSLSGQGETQYF	TGTGCCAGCAGCTTATCCGGACAGGGAGAGACCCAGTACTTC
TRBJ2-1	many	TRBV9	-	CASSVAGARNEQFF	TGTGCCAGCAGCGTAGCGGGAGCGAGAAATGAGCAGTTCTTC
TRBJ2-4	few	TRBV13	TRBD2	CASSSGLAVMKNIQYF	TGTGCCAGCAGCTCGGGACTAGCGGTGATGAAAAACATTCAGTACTTC
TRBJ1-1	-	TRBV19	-	CASSEGLNTEAFF	TGTGCCAGTAGTGAGGGATTGAACACTGAAGCTTTCTTT
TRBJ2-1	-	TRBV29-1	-	CSVEFESSYNEQFF	TGCAGCGTTGAGTTCGAGAGCTCCTACAATGAGCAGTTCTTC
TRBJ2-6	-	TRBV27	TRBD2	CASSLGGFSGANVLTF	TGTGCCAGCAGTTTGGGGGGGTTCTCTGGGGCCAACGTCCTGACTTTC
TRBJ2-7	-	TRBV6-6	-	CASSYSIRDLTF	TGTGCCAGCAGTTACTCGATCCGGGATTTAACCTTC
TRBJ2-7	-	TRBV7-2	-	CASSSRGAELSYEQYF	TGTGCCAGCAGCTCCCGAGGGGCGGAGCTATCCTACGAGCAGTACTTC
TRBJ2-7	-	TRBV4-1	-	CASSPLRSSYEQYF	TGCGCCAGCAGCCCGTTGCGTTCGAGCTACGAGCAGTACTTC
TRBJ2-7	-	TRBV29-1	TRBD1	CSVDRGGYEQYF	TGCAGCGTGGACAGGGGAGGATACGAGCAGTACTTC
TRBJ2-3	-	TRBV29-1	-	CSVDSWPGADTQYF	TGCAGCGTTGACTCCTGGCCAGGGGCAGATACGCAGTATTTT
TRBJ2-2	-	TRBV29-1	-	CSVEEKIGELFF	TGCAGCGTTGAGGAGAAAATCGGGGAGCTGTTTTTT
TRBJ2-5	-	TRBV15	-	CATSRFRETQYF	TGTGCCACCAGCAGATTTCGAGAGACCCAGTACTTC
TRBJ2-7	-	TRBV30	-	CAWSADSLTSYEQYF	TGTGCCTGGAGTGCGGACAGCTTAACTTCCTACGAGCAGTACTTC
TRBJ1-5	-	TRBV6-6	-	CASSPAPVQPQHF	TGTGCCAGCAGCCCCGCCCCGGTTCAGCCCCAGCATTTT